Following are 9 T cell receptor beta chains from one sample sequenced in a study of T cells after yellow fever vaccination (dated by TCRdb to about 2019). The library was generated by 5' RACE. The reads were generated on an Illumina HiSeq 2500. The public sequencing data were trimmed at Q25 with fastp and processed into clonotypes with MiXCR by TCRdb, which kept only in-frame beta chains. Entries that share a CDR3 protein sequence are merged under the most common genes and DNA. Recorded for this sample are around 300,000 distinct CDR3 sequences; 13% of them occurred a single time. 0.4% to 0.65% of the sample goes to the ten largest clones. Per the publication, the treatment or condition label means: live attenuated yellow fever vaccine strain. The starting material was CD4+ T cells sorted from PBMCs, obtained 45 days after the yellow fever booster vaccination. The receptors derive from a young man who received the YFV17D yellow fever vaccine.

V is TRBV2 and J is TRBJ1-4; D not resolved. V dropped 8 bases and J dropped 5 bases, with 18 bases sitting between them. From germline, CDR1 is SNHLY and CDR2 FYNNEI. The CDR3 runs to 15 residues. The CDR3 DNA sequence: TGTGCCAGCGAACCTAGAGGGCAGATGAATGAAAAACTGTTTTTT. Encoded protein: CASEPRGQMNEKLFF.

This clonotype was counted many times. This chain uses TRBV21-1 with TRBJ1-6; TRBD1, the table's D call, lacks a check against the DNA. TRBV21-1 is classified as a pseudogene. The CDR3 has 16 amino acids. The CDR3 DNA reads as TGTGCCAGCAGCTTCCCCTCGGGTCTTGATAATTCACCCCTCCACTTT. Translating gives CASSFPSGLDNSPLHF.

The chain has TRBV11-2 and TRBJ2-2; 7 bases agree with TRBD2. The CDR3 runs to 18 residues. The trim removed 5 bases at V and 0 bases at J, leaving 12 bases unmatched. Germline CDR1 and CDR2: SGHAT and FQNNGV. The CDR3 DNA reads TGTGCCAGCAGCCGCGGTGGCGGGAGTATTTCGAACACCGGGGAGCTGTTTTTT. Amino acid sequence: CASSRGGGSISNTGELFF.

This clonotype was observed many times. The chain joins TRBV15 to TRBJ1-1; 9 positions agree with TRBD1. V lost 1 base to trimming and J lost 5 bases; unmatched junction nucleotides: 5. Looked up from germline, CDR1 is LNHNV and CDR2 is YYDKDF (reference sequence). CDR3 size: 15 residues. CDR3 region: CATSRVRDRETEAFF. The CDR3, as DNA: TGTGCCACCAGCAGAGTCCGGGACAGGGAAACTGAAGCTTTCTTT.

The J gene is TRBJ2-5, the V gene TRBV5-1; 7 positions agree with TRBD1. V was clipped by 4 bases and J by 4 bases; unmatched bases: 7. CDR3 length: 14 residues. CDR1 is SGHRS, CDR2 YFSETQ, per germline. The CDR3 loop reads CASSAGQAGETQYF. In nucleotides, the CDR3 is TGCGCCAGCAGCGCCGGACAGGCGGGAGAGACCCAGTACTTC.

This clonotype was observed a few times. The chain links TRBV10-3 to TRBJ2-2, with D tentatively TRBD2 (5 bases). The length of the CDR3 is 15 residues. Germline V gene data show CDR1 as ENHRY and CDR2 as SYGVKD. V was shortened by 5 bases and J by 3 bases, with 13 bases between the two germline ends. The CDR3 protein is CAISPAAGDTGELFF. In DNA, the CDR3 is TGTGCCATCAGTCCCGCCGCGGGTGACACCGGGGAGCTGTTTTTT.

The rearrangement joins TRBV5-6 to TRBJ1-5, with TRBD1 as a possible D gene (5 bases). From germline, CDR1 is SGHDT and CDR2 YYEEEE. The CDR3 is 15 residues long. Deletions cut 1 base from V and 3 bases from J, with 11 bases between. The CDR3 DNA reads TGTGCCAGCAGCTTGCGACAGTTCATCAATCAGCCCCAGCATTTT. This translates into CASSLRQFINQPQHF.

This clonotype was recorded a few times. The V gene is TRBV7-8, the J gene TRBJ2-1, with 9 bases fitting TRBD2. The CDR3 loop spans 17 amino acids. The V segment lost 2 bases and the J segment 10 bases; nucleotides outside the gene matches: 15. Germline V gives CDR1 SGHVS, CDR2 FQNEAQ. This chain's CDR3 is CASSLLARTVAGGEQFF. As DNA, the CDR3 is TGTGCCAGCAGCTTACTCGCCCGGACTGTGGCGGGAGGGGAGCAGTTCTTC.

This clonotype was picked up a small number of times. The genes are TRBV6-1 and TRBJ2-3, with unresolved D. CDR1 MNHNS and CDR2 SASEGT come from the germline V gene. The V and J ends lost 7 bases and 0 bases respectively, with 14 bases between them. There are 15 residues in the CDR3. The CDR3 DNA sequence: TGTGCCAGCAAGATGGACGGAACCAGCACAGATACGCAGTATTTT. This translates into CASKMDGTSTDTQYF.